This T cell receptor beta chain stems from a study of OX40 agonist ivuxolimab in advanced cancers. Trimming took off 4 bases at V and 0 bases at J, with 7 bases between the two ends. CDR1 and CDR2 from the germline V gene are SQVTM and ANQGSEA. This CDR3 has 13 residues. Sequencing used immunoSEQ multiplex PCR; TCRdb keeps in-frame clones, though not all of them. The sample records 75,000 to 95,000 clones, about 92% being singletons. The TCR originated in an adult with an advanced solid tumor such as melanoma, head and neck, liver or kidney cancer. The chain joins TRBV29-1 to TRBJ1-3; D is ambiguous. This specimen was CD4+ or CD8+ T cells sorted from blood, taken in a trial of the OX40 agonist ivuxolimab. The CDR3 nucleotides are TGCAGCGTTGTTCAGAACTCTGGAAACACCATATATTTT. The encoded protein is CSVVQNSGNTIYF. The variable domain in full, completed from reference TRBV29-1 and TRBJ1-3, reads SAVISQKPSRDICQRGTSLTIQCQVDSQVTMMFWYRQQPGQSLTLIATANQGSEATYESGFVIDKFPISRPNLTFSTLTVSNMSPEDSSIYLCSVVQNSGNTIYFGEGSWLTVV.